The text below deals with one T cell receptor (beta chain). Antigen: not known. Germline V gene data show CDR1 as KGHSH and CDR2 as LQKENI. The CDR3 runs 15 residues. Trimming pared 0 bases from V and 4 bases from J, leaving 13 bases between. The sample comes from a study of cytomegalovirus exposure and HLA in healthy donors. Study observations and caveats: Relative to the roughly 690-donor mean, N-insertions were reportedly fewer in an Asian-associated ancestry cluster in a later analysis. There were several of the most significant clusters that appeared linked to common viral pathogens in a later analysis.

Primers included in the PCR were 60 Vbeta and 13 Jbeta primers. Clones were sequenced by immunoSEQ multiplex PCR, and TCRdb holds only the in-frame ones, with some missing. This sample's table reports about 160,000 clones. Sequencing used PBMCs. This clonotype was obtained from a woman aged 60-75 years in good health and CMV-seronegative. The V gene is TRBV18, the J gene TRBJ2-7; D gene ambiguous. The CDR3 protein is CASSPPERFEYEQYF. The CDR3 bases are TGTGCCAGCTCACCACCTGAACGGTTCGAATACGAGCAGTACTTC.